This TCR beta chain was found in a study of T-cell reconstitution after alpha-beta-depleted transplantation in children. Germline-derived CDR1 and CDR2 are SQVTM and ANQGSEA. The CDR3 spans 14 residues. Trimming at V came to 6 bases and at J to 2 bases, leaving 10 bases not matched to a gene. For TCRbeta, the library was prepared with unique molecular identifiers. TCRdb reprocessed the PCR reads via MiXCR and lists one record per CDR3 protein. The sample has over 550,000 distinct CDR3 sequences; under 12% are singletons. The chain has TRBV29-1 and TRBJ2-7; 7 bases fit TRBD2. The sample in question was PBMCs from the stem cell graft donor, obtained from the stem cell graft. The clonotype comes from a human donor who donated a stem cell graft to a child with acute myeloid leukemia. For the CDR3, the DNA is TGCAGCGTGGGGGGAGGGGTAACCGCCTACGAGCAGTACTTC. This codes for CSVGGGVTAYEQYF.